A selection of T cell receptor beta chains follows, all from one sample in a study of identical twins. TCRdb reprocessed the 5' RACE reads with MiXCR, giving one entry per CDR3 protein. The sample consists of 700,000 or so distinct CDR3 sequences, over 8.5% of them appearing once. These data were likewise used in another study, on yellow fever vaccine responses in identical twins.

The specimen sequenced was PBMCs. These receptors all come from a woman aged 18-30 years in good health. Each CDR3 is given with its conserved first and last residue. The D gene is left open where the match is weak. For some rows the clone size is stated as once, few or many, or as a class when expanded; others skip it.

size	D	J	V	CDR3	DNA
.	TRBD2	TRBJ2-6	TRBV20-1	CSARRAGLAFLGANVLTF	TGCAGTGCTAGGCGAGCGGGGTTGGCCTTTCTCGGGGCCAACGTCCTGACTTTC
.	.	TRBJ2-7	TRBV4-3	CASSQGSRGYEQYF	TGCGCCAGCAGCCAAGGCTCGAGGGGATACGAGCAGTACTTC
few	.	TRBJ1-6	TRBV6-5	CASSYGENNSPLHF	TGTGCCAGCAGTTACGGGGAAAATAATTCACCCCTCCACTTT
.	.	TRBJ2-3	TRBV5-4	CASSLAVLKGWDTQYF	TGTGCCAGCAGCTTGGCCGTACTCAAGGGATGGGATACGCAGTATTTT
few	.	TRBJ2-2	TRBV15	CATSRDRGDPGELFF	TGTGCCACCAGCAGAGATAGGGGGGATCCCGGGGAGCTGTTTTTT
many	.	TRBJ2-6	TRBV12-3/TRBV12-4	CASSLLGAGANVLTF	TGTGCCAGCAGTTTATTAGGGGCCGGGGCCAACGTCCTGACTTTC
many	.	TRBJ1-2	TRBV6-2/TRBV6-3	CASSYAAGQPYGYTF	TGTGCCAGCAGTTACGCGGCAGGGCAGCCCTATGGCTACACCTTC
.	TRBD2	TRBJ2-5	TRBV24-1	CATGPSGRWQETQYF	TGTGCCACCGGTCCTAGCGGGAGATGGCAAGAGACCCAGTACTTC
many	.	TRBJ2-7	TRBV6-2/TRBV6-3	CASSYYGSGEQYF	TGTGCCAGCAGTTACTATGGTAGCGGCGAGCAGTACTTC
few	TRBD1	TRBJ1-5	TRBV7-9	CASSFDREHQPQHF	TGTGCCAGCAGTTTCGACAGGGAACATCAGCCCCAGCATTTT
many	.	TRBJ2-3	TRBV20-1	CSARTSGTDTQYF	TGCAGTGCTAGAACCTCAGGGACAGATACGCAGTATTTT
many	.	TRBJ1-5	TRBV28	CASSLLGRKAYDQPQHF	TGTGCCAGCAGTTTATTAGGGAGGAAGGCTTATGATCAGCCCCAGCATTTT
many	.	TRBJ2-2	TRBV9	CASSPRGPNTGELFF	TGTGCCAGCAGCCCCCGCGGACCGAACACCGGGGAGCTGTTTTTT
.	.	TRBJ2-1	TRBV18	CASSPLRQPSYNEQFF	TGTGCCAGCTCACCACTCCGACAGCCCTCCTACAATGAGCAGTTCTTC
few	TRBD2	TRBJ2-7	TRBV5-1	CASSLQPIVTSPSYEQYF	TGCGCCAGCAGCTTGCAACCTATCGTGACTAGCCCCTCCTACGAGCAGTACTTC
many	TRBD1	TRBJ2-7	TRBV5-1	CASSIGQGPYEQYF	TGCGCCAGCAGCATCGGACAGGGGCCTTACGAGCAGTACTTC
few	.	TRBJ2-4	TRBV4-1	CASSQEVGVDKNIQYF	TGCGCCAGCAGCCAAGAAGTCGGGGTTGACAAAAACATTCAGTACTTC
few	.	TRBJ2-6	TRBV6-2/TRBV6-3	CASSSQGLGANVLTF	TGTGCCAGCAGTTCCCAGGGACTCGGGGCCAACGTCCTGACTTTC
many	.	TRBJ2-3	TRBV24-1	CATSDGQTHTDTQYF	TGTGCCACCAGTGACGGACAGACCCACACAGATACGCAGTATTTT
.	TRBD1	TRBJ2-7	TRBV6-2/TRBV6-3	CASSYPDRGPSYEQYF	TGTGCCAGCAGTTACCCTGACAGGGGCCCCTCCTACGAGCAGTACTTC
few	.	TRBJ2-7	TRBV28	CASFSPGPTYEQYF	TGTGCCAGCTTCTCCCCCGGACCGACCTACGAGCAGTACTTC
few	.	TRBJ2-1	TRBV4-3	CASSQIPGTYEQFF	TGCGCCAGCAGCCAAATCCCCGGGACTTATGAGCAGTTCTTC
.	TRBD2	TRBJ2-7	TRBV12-3/TRBV12-4	CASSPGGAGGEQYF	TGTGCCAGCAGCCCGGGGGGGGCCGGGGGTGAGCAGTACTTC
.	.	TRBJ2-7	TRBV4-1	CASSQDRKGRPYEQYF	TGCGCCAGCAGCCAAGATCGTAAGGGACGACCCTACGAGCAGTACTTC
few	TRBD1	TRBJ1-4	TRBV7-2	CASSPGTGVYDEKLFF	TGTGCCAGCAGCCCGGGGACAGGGGTATACGATGAAAAACTGTTTTTT
many	.	TRBJ2-2	TRBV6-5	CASSSLSGELFF	TGTGCCAGCAGTTCTCTCTCCGGGGAGCTGTTTTTT
.	.	TRBJ2-4	TRBV20-1	CSARKITPGLLDLAKNIQYF	TGCAGTGCTAGGAAGATAACCCCGGGACTCCTGGATTTAGCCAAAAACATTCAGTACTTC
.	.	TRBJ2-7	TRBV15	CATRATARLKGEQYF	TGTGCCACCAGAGCGACAGCCCGCCTGAAAGGCGAGCAGTACTTC
few	.	TRBJ2-7	TRBV10-3	CAISEGTSYEQYF	TGTGCCATCAGTGAGGGCACCTCCTACGAGCAGTACTTC
.	.	TRBJ2-1	TRBV14	CASSRRWGLYNEQFF	TGTGCCAGCAGCCGTCGTTGGGGGCTCTACAATGAGCAGTTCTTC
many	TRBD2	TRBJ2-3	TRBV7-9	CASSQSGSHYTQYF	TGTGCCAGCAGCCAAAGCGGGAGCCACTATACGCAGTATTTT
.	TRBD2	TRBJ2-7	TRBV12-3/TRBV12-4	CASSPETRLAGSVYEQYF	TGTGCCAGCAGTCCCGAAACTCGACTAGCGGGTAGTGTATACGAGCAGTACTTC
few	TRBD2	TRBJ2-5	TRBV4-3	CASSQVWLAGGQETQYF	TGCGCCAGCAGCCAAGTGTGGCTAGCGGGAGGGCAAGAGACCCAGTACTTC
many	.	TRBJ1-2	TRBV3-1	CASSQLMYGYTF	TGTGCCAGCAGCCAACTGATGTATGGCTACACCTTC
.	.	TRBJ2-7	TRBV2	CASKDSPYEQYF	TGTGCCAGCAAAGATAGTCCCTACGAGCAGTACTTC
few	.	TRBJ2-3	TRBV6-4	CAIVDLNGIVTDTQYF	TGTGCCATCGTAGACTTGAACGGGATCGTCACAGATACGCAGTATTTT
.	TRBD2	TRBJ2-2	TRBV18	CASSPGLAGDHGELFF	TGTGCCAGCTCACCGGGACTAGCGGGAGATCACGGGGAGCTGTTTTTT
few	TRBD2	TRBJ2-5	TRBV5-1	CASSTGLAGEETQYF	TGCGCCAGCAGCACCGGACTAGCGGGAGAAGAGACCCAGTACTTC
few	.	TRBJ2-5	TRBV29-1	CSVDRELQETQYF	TGCAGCGTTGACAGGGAACTCCAAGAGACCCAGTACTTC
.	TRBD1	TRBJ2-4	TRBV18	CASSPRDRQENIQYF	TGTGCCAGCTCACCACGGGACAGGCAAGAAAACATTCAGTACTTC
.	TRBD2	TRBJ2-3	TRBV20-1	CSATESSGRTSTDTQYF	TGCAGTGCGACCGAAAGTAGCGGGAGAACTAGCACAGATACGCAGTATTTT
.	TRBD2	TRBJ2-7	TRBV6-2/TRBV6-3	CASSWTSGRLYEQYF	TGTGCCAGCAGCTGGACTAGCGGGAGACTCTACGAGCAGTACTTC
many	.	TRBJ1-5	TRBV12-3/TRBV12-4	CASSLKGRNQPQHF	TGTGCCAGCAGTTTGAAGGGCAGGAATCAGCCCCAGCATTTT
.	.	TRBJ1-2	TRBV5-1	CASSLATRYGYTF	TGCGCCAGCAGCTTGGCCACACGGTATGGCTACACCTTC
.	TRBD1	TRBJ2-2	TRBV5-1	CASSPRQGPGELFF	TGCGCCAGCAGCCCCAGACAGGGACCCGGGGAGCTGTTTTTT
.	TRBD1	TRBJ1-4	TRBV12-3/TRBV12-4	CASSLALGGGVDVLFF	TGTGCCAGCAGTTTAGCGCTAGGGGGCGGTGTTGATGTACTGTTTTTT
.	TRBD2	TRBJ2-7	TRBV11-2	CASSLKPGLVEYEQYF	TGTGCCAGCAGCTTAAAACCGGGACTAGTCGAATACGAGCAGTACTTC
.	.	TRBJ1-2	TRBV19	CASKKTHGYTF	TGTGCCAGTAAGAAAACGCATGGCTACACCTTC
few	.	TRBJ2-1	TRBV6-2/TRBV6-3	CASSYSWTAFQKSLSSYNEQFF	TGTGCCAGCAGTTACTCGTGGACAGCGTTTCAGAAGTCACTTAGCTCCTACAATGAGCAGTTCTTC